This T cell receptor (beta chain) was captured by sequencing in a study of TIL therapy for anti-PD-1-resistant metastatic lung cancer. Study background: Tumors were harvested before any PD-1/PD-L1 blockade.

Germline V gives CDR1 SQVTM, CDR2 ANQGSEA. Trimming stripped 1 base from V and 11 bases from J, with 17 bases between. There are 14 residues in the CDR3. Documented time point: pre-treatment sample, taken before nivolumab and TIL therapy. The immunoSEQ assay was v3. TCRdb's copy holds only in-frame clones and misses some; the assay was immunoSEQ multiplex PCR. The sample has 45,000 to 75,000 clones, about 69% seen once. The TCR sequence derives from a person between 25 and 79 years old with non-small cell lung cancer. The material sequenced was blood, taken at baseline. The chain links TRBV29-1 to TRBJ1-4, with D possibly TRBD1 on 5 matching bases. In DNA, the CDR3 is TGCAGCGTTGAAGTCGCAGGGTACCCTAAGAAACTGTTTTTT. It yields the protein CSVEVAGYPKKLFF.